These T cell receptor beta chains were read from a single sample in a study of T cell responses to AZD1222 COVID-19 vaccine. Using immunoSEQ multiplex PCR, the repertoire was profiled, and TCRdb retains in-frame clones only, with some absent. The sample carries under 200,000 clones, approximately 93% recorded once. The sample was peripheral blood, taken on day 0 of AZD1222 vaccination. The receptors were gathered from an adult in good health. Each CDR3 is given with its conserved first and last residue. Each record gives: D gene, clone size, V gene, J gene, CDR3 length, CDR3 protein, CDR3 DNA. A D gene is named only where the DNA matches it firmly. Expanded clones are given a class, and other clones once, few, many or no size at all.

>-|once|TRBV6-6|TRBJ1-5|12
CASGGQTQPQHF
TGTGCCAGCGGTGGGCAGACTCAGCCCCAGCATTTT
>-|-|TRBV6-5|TRBJ2-1|15
CASSYSFTSPDEQFF
TGTGCCAGCAGTTACTCGTTTACTAGCCCAGATGAGCAGTTCTTC
>TRBD2|-|TRBV5-1|TRBJ2-6|18
CASSTGLATYSGANVLTF
TGCGCCAGCAGCACGGGACTAGCGACCTACTCTGGGGCCAACGTCCTGACTTTC
>-|-|TRBV11-3|TRBJ2-7|13
CASSYAGTYEQYF
TGTGCCAGCAGCTATGCTGGAACCTACGAGCAGTACTTC
>TRBD1|-|TRBV7-8|TRBJ2-2|14
CASDPGQTTGELFF
TGTGCCAGCGACCCGGGACAGACCACCGGGGAGCTGTTTTTT
>-|-|TRBV6-5|TRBJ1-5|12
CAAGAAHQPQHF
TGTGCCGCTGGGGCAGCACATCAGCCCCAGCATTTT
>-|-|TRBV6-5|TRBJ2-3|14
CASSYSPQGNTQYF
TGTGCCAGCAGTTACTCCCCCCAGGGGAATACGCAGTATTTT
>TRBD1|-|TRBV5-1|TRBJ1-3|15
CASSLVQGAGNTIYF
TGCGCCAGCAGCTTGGTACAGGGGGCTGGAAACACCATATATTTT
>-|once|TRBV5-1|TRBJ1-2|16
CASSLDGQGGSYGYTF
TGCGCCAGCAGCTTGGATGGGCAGGGAGGTAGCTATGGCTACACCTTC
>-|-|TRBV29-1|TRBJ2-4|15
CSVVKAIGGLNIQYF
TGCAGCGTTGTGAAGGCGATCGGGGGGCTAAACATTCAGTACTTC
>-|-|TRBV5-5|TRBJ1-5|13
CASSFRENQPQHF
TGTGCCAGCAGCTTCCGGGAAAATCAGCCCCAGCATTTT
>-|-|TRBV18|TRBJ2-2|17
CASSPRITQTNTGELFF
TGTGCCAGCTCACCACGGATTACCCAGACGAACACCGGGGAGCTGTTTTTT
>TRBD1|-|TRBV5-5|TRBJ1-5|16
CASSQVRDRGGQPQHF
TGTGCCAGCAGCCAGGTCCGGGACAGGGGTGGTCAGCCCCAGCATTTT
>-|-|TRBV27|TRBJ1-1|17
CASSLSYHRKRSTEAFF
TGTGCCAGCAGTTTATCGTACCACCGTAAGAGGAGCACTGAAGCTTTCTTT
>TRBD2|-|TRBV12-5|TRBJ2-1|12
CASGGSYNEQFF
TGTGCCTCGGGAGGCTCCTACAATGAGCAGTTCTTC
>TRBD1|once|TRBV4-2|TRBJ1-2|18
CASSQVRGQGQGGYGYTF
TGTGCCAGCAGCCAAGTGCGAGGACAGGGACAGGGTGGCTATGGCTACACCTTC
>-|-|TRBV19|TRBJ1-4|16
CASSRRLDKFNEKLFF
TGTGCCAGTAGCAGAAGGCTCGACAAGTTTAATGAAAAACTGTTTTTT
>-|-|TRBV6-5|TRBJ1-1|13
CASTLPSNTEAFF
TGTGCCAGCACCCTCCCCTCGAACACTGAAGCTTTCTTT
>TRBD1|-|TRBV19|TRBJ1-6|15
CASRTGGSYNSPLHF
TGTGCCAGTAGGACAGGGGGGTCCTATAATTCACCCCTCCACTTT
>TRBD2|-|TRBV5-4|TRBJ2-5|15
CASSLGTSGRETQYF
TGTGCCAGCAGCTTGGGGACTAGCGGGAGGGAGACCCAGTACTTC
>TRBD1|-|TRBV6-5|TRBJ1-5|13
CASWDSDRQPQHF
TGTGCCAGCTGGGACAGCGATCGACAGCCCCAGCATTTT
>TRBD1|-|TRBV5-1|TRBJ1-1|17
CASSLASPTGENTEAFF
TGCGCCAGCAGCTTGGCCAGCCCGACAGGGGAGAACACTGAAGCTTTCTTT